These 14 T cell receptor beta chains originate from one sample sequenced in a study of cytomegalovirus exposure and HLA in healthy donors. In the PCR, 60 Vbeta and 13 Jbeta primers were used. Libraries were prepared by immunoSEQ multiplex PCR; TCRdb keeps only in-frame clonotypes and omits some of them. The sample lists a few hundred thousand clones, around 79% occurring once. Sequenced input: PBMCs. The receptor source for this set is a young man in good health and CMV-seronegative.

The chain combines TRBV19 with TRBJ2-1, with 7 bases aligning to TRBD2. V lost 3 bases, J lost 6 bases, and 5 bases stayed unmatched. Per the germline V gene, CDR1 is LNHDA and CDR2 is SQIVND (reference sequence). CDR3 size: 14 residues. The CDR3, as DNA: TGTGCCAGTAGTATCGGGGGGTTGAGCAATGAGCAGTTCTTC. This translates into CASSIGGLSNEQFF.

The chain uses TRBV6-1 and TRBJ1-5; weak D call: TRBD1 (6 bases). The CDR3 consists of 14 residues. CDR1 and CDR2 from the germline V gene are MNHNS and SASEGT. V lost 9 bases and J lost 1, with 13 bases in between. CDR3 DNA sequence: TGTGCCAGTACGAGGGGGTTAAGCAATCAGCCCCAGCATTTT. Residues: CASTRGLSNQPQHF.

V usage is TRBV6-5 and J usage is TRBJ1-2; the D gene is possibly TRBD1 (5 bases). This CDR3 region has 13 residues. The V end was cut by 6 bases, the J end by 8 bases, with 16 bases between. From germline, CDR1 is MNHEY and CDR2 SVGAGI. Here the CDR3 DNA reads TGTGCCAGCAGCCCCACGGCAGGGCAAGGCTACACCTTC. It encodes CASSPTAGQGYTF.

The chain employs TRBV6-1 and TRBJ2-2, with 8 bases matching TRBD1. Trimming removed 5 bases from V and 5 bases from J; junction bases left unmatched: 7. From germline, CDR1 is MNHNS and CDR2 SASEGT. This CDR3 spans 15 amino acids. The CDR3 reads CASSPVRTGTGELFF. The CDR3 region has the DNA TGTGCCAGCAGTCCCGTTAGGACAGGGACCGGGGAGCTGTTTTTT.

The chain uses TRBV28 and TRBJ2-3, with 7 bases aligning to TRBD1. Germline loops: CDR1 MDHEN, CDR2 SYDVKM. V shed 10 bases, J shed 2 bases, and the junction held 6 bases outside the gene matches. The CDR3 consists of 13 residues. The CDR3 DNA follows: TGTGCCACTCGGGACAGCTTCACAGATACGCAGTATTTT. Translated, it gives CATRDSFTDTQYF. Complete variable domain (other parts from reference TRBV28 and TRBJ2-3): DVKVTQSSRYLVKRTGEKVFLECVQDMDHENMFWYRQDPGLGLRLIYFSYDVKMKEKGDIPEGYSVSREKKERFSLILESASTNQTSMYLCATRDSFTDTQYFGPGTRLTVL.

This rearrangement joins TRBV2 to TRBJ1-1, with D possibly TRBD1 on 5 matching bases. Trimming cost V 5 bases and J 4 bases, with 11 bases left between them. Per germline, CDR1 SNHLY and CDR2 FYNNEI. CDR3 length: 13 amino acids. This CDR3 is CASSLGHSTEAFF. The CDR3 DNA is TGTGCCAGCAGTTTAGGACATTCCACTGAAGCTTTCTTT.

This clone turned up a few times. The same CDR3 can be traced to other DNA sequences in this sample. The chain employs TRBV9 and TRBJ1-1; TRBD1 is a possible D gene (6 bases). The CDR3 sequence is 14 residues long. Germline CDR1 and CDR2: SGDLS and YYNGEE. The V gene lost 2 bases and the J gene lost 0 bases, with 8 bases spanning the gap. CDR3 coding DNA: TGTGCCAGCAGCGTTGGACAGATGAACACTGAAGCTTTCTTT. Translating it yields CASSVGQMNTEAFF.

The chain recombines TRBV7-2 with TRBJ1-4; D perhaps matches TRBD1 (6 bases). The CDR3 consists of 16 residues. Trimming removed 1 base from V and 8 bases from J, with 17 bases in between. Germline assignment: CDR1 SGHTA and CDR2 FQGNSA. Here the CDR3 DNA reads TGTGCCAGCAGCTTAGATTACCGGCAGGGGAAGGAAAAACTGTTTTTT. Residues: CASSLDYRQGKEKLFF.

The V and J genes are TRBV27 and TRBJ2-5, with 13 bases identical to TRBD2. This CDR3 is built from 17 residues. Germline V lookup: CDR1 MNHEY, CDR2 SMNVEV (reference sequence). V gave up 4 bases and J gave up 1 base; unmatched junction bases: 6. The CDR3 sequence: CASSSLGTSGAQETQYF. The CDR3 nucleotides read TGTGCCAGCAGTTCCCTCGGGACTAGCGGGGCCCAAGAGACCCAGTACTTC.

The V and J genes are TRBV23-1 and TRBJ2-7, with D possibly matching TRBD1 (5 bases). TRBV23-1 is recorded as an ORF, its role being uncertain. V lost 2 bases, J lost 7 bases, and 12 bases lay in between. The length of the CDR3 is 13 residues. CDR3 nucleotides: TGCGCCAGCAGTCAAGGACATACCAAGGAGCAGTACTTC. This translates into CASSQGHTKEQYF.

CDR3 bases: TGTGCCAGCAGCTTCGAGACTAGCGGTTTCGATGAGCAGTTCTTC. Translation: CASSFETSGFDEQFF. The chain is built from TRBV5-6 and TRBJ2-1; 9 positions match TRBD2. Trimming cost V 2 bases and J 8 bases; bases outside gene matches: 8. This CDR3 region has 15 residues. Germline CDR1 and CDR2: SGHDT and YYEEEE. The entire variable domain, with the rest obtained from reference TRBV5-6 and TRBJ2-1, is as follows: DAGVTQSPTHLIKTRGQQVTLRCSPKSGHDTVSWYQQALGQGPQFIFQYYEEEERQRGNFPDRFSGHQFPNYSSELNVNALLLGDSALYLCASSFETSGFDEQFFGPGTRLTVL.

This clone was observed a few times. The rearrangement uses TRBV4-3 and TRBJ1-1; D is possibly TRBD1 (5 bases). The CDR3 spans 14 residues. Trimming cost V 5 bases and J 5 bases, with 15 bases left between them. Germline assignment: CDR1 LGHNA and CDR2 YSLEER. The CDR3 here is CASSFVGDGTEAFF. In DNA, the CDR3 is TGCGCCAGCAGCTTCGTAGGGGATGGGACTGAAGCTTTCTTT.

This clone has more than one count but fewer than ten. V is TRBV5-6 and J is TRBJ2-3, with D perhaps matching TRBD2 (5 bases). This CDR3 contains 15 residues. V was pared by 2 bases and J by 3 bases, with 13 bases between. The germline gives CDR1 SGHDT, CDR2 YYEEEE. The CDR3 sequence is CASSFSASGTDTQYF. The CDR3 coding sequence is TGTGCCAGCAGCTTTTCAGCCAGCGGAACAGATACGCAGTATTTT.

Notes on this clone: The sample contains more than one DNA sequence encoding this CDR3. The chain links TRBV27 to TRBJ2-1; 11 nucleotides align to TRBD2. The CDR3 consists of 15 residues. The germline gives CDR1 MNHEY, CDR2 SMNVEV (reference sequence). J lost 6 bases, V lost 3 bases, and 4 bases had no gene match. The CDR3 bases are TGTGCCAGCAGTTTTCTAGCGGGGGGCTCCAATGAGCAGTTCTTC. This translates into CASSFLAGGSNEQFF.